The TCR beta chain under discussion was sequenced for a study of blood T cells in healthy people across ages. Using a J-beta primer mix together with a sample-barcoded 5' primer, a second PCR was run for roughly 7 to 12 cycles. TCRdb reprocessed the 5' RACE reads via MiXCR and lists one record per CDR3 protein. The table includes roughly 2 million distinct CDR3 sequences, 40% to 55% detected once. The V gene's germline CDR1 is MNHEY and CDR2 SVGEGT. The CDR3 is 13 residues long. V was trimmed by 8 bases and J by 0 bases, leaving 8 bases between them. The sequencing input was blood. V is TRBV6-2 or TRBV6-3 and J is TRBJ2-1; D gene uncertain. The sequence was collected from a woman aged 40 to 50 in good health. CDR3 coding DNA: TGTGCCAGCCAAGAGAGCTCCTACAATGAGCAGTTCTTC. Translated, it gives CASQESSYNEQFF.